The sequence of this T cell receptor (beta chain) was determined in a study of siplizumab effects on memory and regulatory T cells. Measured with immunoSEQ multiplex PCR; TCRdb has only the in-frame clones, and not every one. This sample carries about 75,000 clones, 93% of them seen once, and the ten largest clones take approximately 5.3%. This CDR3 comprises 15 residues. V shed 8 bases, J shed 4 bases, and the junction held 11 bases outside the gene matches. CDR1 WSHSY and CDR2 SAAADI come from the germline V gene. Study-level findings and limits: Siplizumab significantly brought down the alloreactive sequences that trace back to unstimulated CD4+ memory cells. No assignable naive or memory phenotype existed for roughly 80-96% of proliferating CD4+ or CD8+ clones.

As for this clone: No antigen is known for it.

The J gene is TRBJ2-3, the V gene TRBV10-2, with TRBD2 matching over 8 bases. The receptor was isolated from a human donor in good health. The sequencing sample was made of CD8+ T cells sorted from blood. The CDR3 region is CASSTSGGGADTQYF. The CDR3 nucleotides read TGCGCCAGCTCTACTAGCGGAGGAGGCGCAGATACGCAGTATTTT.